This record concerns one TCR beta chain sequence. Its antigen is unidentified. The data were produced by immunoSEQ multiplex PCR, yet TCRdb's version contains in-frame clones alone and is incomplete. The table shows 50,000 to 65,000 clones, with 91% occurring only once. This sample is part of a study of PD-1 blockade in classical Hodgkin lymphoma. Findings and limits, study-wide: Partial responders and progressors had significantly lower baseline TCR diversity. At baseline, newly diagnosed patients reportedly showed less TCR diversity than healthy donors. CD4+ but not CD8+ TCR diversity rose significantly by C4D1.

Following autologous stem cell transplantation, relapse occurred in every patient, and exposure to brentuximab vedotin varied. The CDR3 sequence is 12 residues long. Germline values: CDR1 SGHDN, CDR2 FVKESK. V lost 5 bases and J 7 bases, leaving 11 bases between the germline ends. This clonotype was sampled from a human donor with classical Hodgkin lymphoma. The sample consisted of peripheral blood mononuclear cells (PBMCs), taken before the second cycle of nivolumab. This chain joins TRBV14 and TRBJ2-5; D not certain. CDR3 loop: CASSSHTGTQYF. For the CDR3, the DNA is TGTGCCAGCAGCTCCCATACTGGGACCCAGTACTTC.